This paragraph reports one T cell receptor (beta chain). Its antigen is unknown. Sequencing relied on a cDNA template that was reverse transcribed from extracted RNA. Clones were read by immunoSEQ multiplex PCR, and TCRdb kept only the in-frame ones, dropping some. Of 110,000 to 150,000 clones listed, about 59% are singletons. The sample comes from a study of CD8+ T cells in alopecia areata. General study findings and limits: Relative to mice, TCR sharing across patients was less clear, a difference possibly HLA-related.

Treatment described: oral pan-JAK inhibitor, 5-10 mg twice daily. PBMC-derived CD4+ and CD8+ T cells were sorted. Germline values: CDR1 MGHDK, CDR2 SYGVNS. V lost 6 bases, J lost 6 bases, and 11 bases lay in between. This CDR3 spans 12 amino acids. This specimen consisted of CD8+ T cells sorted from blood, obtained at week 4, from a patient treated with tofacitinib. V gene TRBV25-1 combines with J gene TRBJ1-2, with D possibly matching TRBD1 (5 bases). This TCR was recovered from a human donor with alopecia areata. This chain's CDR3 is CASRPGNNGYTF. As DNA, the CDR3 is TGTGCCAGCAGGCCAGGGAACAATGGCTACACCTTC.